This T cell receptor (beta chain) derives from a study of blood T cell repertoires in COVID-19. Losses at the gene ends were 7 bases for V and 6 bases for J; bases not matched to a gene: 11. The CDR3 covers 14 residues. Germline V CDR1 and CDR2: LGHNT, FRNRAP. The assay was immunoSEQ multiplex PCR, and TCRdb's table has in-frame clones only and misses some. The sample consists of 210,000 or so clones, roughly 80% of them appearing once. This clone occurred once. The TCR sequence derives from a man in his 60s who had recovered from COVID-19. Sequenced: PBMCs or T cells enriched from blood (not recorded which). This chain connects TRBV12-5 to TRBJ1-1, with 7 bases identical to TRBD1. CDR3 DNA: TGTGCTAGTGCCCCAGACAGGGCCAACCCTGAAGCTTTCTTT. Protein sequence: CASAPDRANPEAFF.